This TCR beta chain was identified in a study of blood T cell repertoires in COVID-19. Germline V gives CDR1 LGHDT, CDR2 YNNKEL (reference sequence). This CDR3 comprises 15 residues. With V trimmed by 4 bases and J by 5 bases, 8 bases remained unmatched. Sequencing was performed with immunoSEQ multiplex PCR; in TCRdb, only in-frame clones are kept and a portion is missing. There are around 150,000 clones in the sample; around nine tenths occur only once, and 10% lies in the top ten. Sequencing was performed on peripheral blood. The sequence was collected from a woman in her seventies with COVID-19, enrolled during active disease. The genes are TRBV3-1 (or the pseudogene TRBV3-2) and TRBJ2-5; 9 bases are shared with TRBD2. The CDR3 here is CASSRSGGTWETQYF. The DNA for the CDR3 is TGTGCCAGCAGCCGGAGCGGGGGGACTTGGGAGACCCAGTACTTC.